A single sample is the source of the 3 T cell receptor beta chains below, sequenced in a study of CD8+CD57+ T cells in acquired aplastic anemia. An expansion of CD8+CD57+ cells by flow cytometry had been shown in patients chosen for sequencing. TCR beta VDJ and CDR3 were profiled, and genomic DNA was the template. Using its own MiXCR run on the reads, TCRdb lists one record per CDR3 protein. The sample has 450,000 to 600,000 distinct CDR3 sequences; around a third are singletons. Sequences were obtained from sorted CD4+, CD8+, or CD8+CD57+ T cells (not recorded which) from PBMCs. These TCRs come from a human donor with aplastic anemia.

CDR3 loop: CASSVAVGSTDTQYF. CDR3 coding DNA: TGTGCCAGCAGCGTGGCCGTTGGTAGCACAGATACGCAGTATTTT. The chain employs TRBV19 and TRBJ2-3; D is uncertain. The CDR3 length is 15 residues. V was trimmed by 9 bases and J by 0 bases, leaving 16 bases between them. Germline CDR1 reads LNHDA; CDR2 reads SQIVND (reference sequence).

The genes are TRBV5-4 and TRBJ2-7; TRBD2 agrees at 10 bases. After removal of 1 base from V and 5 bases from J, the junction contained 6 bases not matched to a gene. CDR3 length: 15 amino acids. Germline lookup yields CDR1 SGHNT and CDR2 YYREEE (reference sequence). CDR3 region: CASSLLAGAVDEQYF. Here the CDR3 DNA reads TGTGCCAGCAGCTTGCTAGCGGGGGCCGTCGACGAGCAGTACTTC.

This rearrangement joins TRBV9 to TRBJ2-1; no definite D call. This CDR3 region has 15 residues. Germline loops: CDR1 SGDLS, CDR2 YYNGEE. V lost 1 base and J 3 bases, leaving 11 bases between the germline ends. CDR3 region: CASSVSLEIYNEQFF. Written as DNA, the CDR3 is TGTGCCAGCAGCGTAAGTTTGGAAATCTACAATGAGCAGTTCTTC.